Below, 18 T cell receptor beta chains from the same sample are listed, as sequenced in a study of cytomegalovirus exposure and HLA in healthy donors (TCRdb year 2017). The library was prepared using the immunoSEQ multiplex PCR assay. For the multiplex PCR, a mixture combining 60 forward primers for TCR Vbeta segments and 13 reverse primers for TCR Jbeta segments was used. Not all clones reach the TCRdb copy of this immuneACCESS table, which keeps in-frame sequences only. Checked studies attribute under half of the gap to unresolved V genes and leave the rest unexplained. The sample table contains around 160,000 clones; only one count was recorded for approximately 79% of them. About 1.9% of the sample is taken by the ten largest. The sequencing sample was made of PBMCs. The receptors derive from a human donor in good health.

The CDR3 DNA sequence: TGTGCCAGCAGCAAGGGGGCCGTGGAGACCCAGTACTTC. Translating it yields CASSKGAVETQYF. The chain employs TRBV9 and TRBJ2-5, with 7 bases fitting TRBD1. Trimming removed 4 bases from V and 5 bases from J; junction bases left unmatched: 5. CDR1 SGDLS and CDR2 YYNGEE come from the germline V gene. The CDR3 contains 13 residues.

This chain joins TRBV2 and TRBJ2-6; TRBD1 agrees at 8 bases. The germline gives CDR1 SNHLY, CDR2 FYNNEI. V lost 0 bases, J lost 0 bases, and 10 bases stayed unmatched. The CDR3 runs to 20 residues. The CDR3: CASSEASKGQGRSGANVLTF. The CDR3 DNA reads TGTGCCAGCAGTGAAGCGTCCAAAGGACAGGGCCGCTCTGGGGCCAACGTCCTGACTTTC. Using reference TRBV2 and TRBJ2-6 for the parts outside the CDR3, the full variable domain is EPEVTQTPSHQVTQMGQEVILRCVPISNHLYFYWYRQILGQKVEFLVSFYNNEISEKSEIFDDQFSVERPDGSNFTLKIRSTKLEDSAMYFCASSEASKGQGRSGANVLTFGAGSRLTVL.

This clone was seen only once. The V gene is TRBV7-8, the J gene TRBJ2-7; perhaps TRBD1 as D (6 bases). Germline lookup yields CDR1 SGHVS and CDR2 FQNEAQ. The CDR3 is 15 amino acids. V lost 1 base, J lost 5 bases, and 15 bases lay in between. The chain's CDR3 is CASSLVWTGGNEQYF. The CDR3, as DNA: TGTGCCAGCAGCTTAGTTTGGACTGGGGGCAACGAGCAGTACTTC. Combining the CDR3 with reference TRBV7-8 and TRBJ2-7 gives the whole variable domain GAGVSQSPRYKVAKRGQDVALRCDPISGHVSLFWYQQALGQGPEFLTYFQNEAQLDKSGLPSDRFFAERPEGSVSTLKIQRTQQEDSAVYLCASSLVWTGGNEQYFGPGTRLTVT.

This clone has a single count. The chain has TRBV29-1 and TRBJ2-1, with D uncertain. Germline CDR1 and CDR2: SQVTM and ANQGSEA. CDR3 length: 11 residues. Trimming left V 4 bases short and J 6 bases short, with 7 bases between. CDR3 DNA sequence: TGCAGCGTTGTCAACAGCAATGAGCAGTTCTTC. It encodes CSVVNSNEQFF.

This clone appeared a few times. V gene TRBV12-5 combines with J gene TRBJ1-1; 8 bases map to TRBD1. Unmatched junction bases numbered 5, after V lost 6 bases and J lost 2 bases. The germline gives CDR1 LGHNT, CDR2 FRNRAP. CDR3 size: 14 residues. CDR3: CASGRDRQNTEAFF. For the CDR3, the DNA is TGTGCTAGTGGAAGGGACAGGCAAAACACTGAAGCTTTCTTT.

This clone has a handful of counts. The CDR3, as DNA: TGTGCCAGCAGCCCTAGTGGTGGGGACAGGGGGGTCAACGAGCAGTACTTC. It translates to CASSPSGGDRGVNEQYF. The V call is TRBV27, the J call TRBJ2-7; 11 nucleotides agree with TRBD1. Unmatched junction bases numbered 15, after V lost 6 bases and J lost 5 bases. Germline assignment: CDR1 MNHEY and CDR2 SMNVEV (reference sequence). The CDR3 is 17 residues long.

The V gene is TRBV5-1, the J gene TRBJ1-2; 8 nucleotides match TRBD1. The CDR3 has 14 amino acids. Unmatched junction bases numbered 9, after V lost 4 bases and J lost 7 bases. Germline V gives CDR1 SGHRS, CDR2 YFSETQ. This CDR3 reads CASSIDRGPGGYTF. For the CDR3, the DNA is TGCGCCAGCAGCATCGACAGGGGTCCGGGTGGCTACACCTTC.

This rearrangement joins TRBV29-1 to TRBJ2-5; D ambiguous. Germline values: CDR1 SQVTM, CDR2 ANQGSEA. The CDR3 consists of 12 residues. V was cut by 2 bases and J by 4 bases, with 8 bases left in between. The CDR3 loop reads CSVEWARETQYF. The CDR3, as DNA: TGCAGCGTTGAATGGGCCCGAGAGACCCAGTACTTC.

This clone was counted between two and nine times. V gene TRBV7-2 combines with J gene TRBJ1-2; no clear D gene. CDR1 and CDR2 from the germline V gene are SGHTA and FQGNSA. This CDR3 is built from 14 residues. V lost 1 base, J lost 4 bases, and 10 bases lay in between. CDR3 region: CASSLGGVIYGYTF. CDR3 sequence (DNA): TGTGCCAGCAGCTTAGGAGGAGTTATCTATGGCTACACCTTC.

The CDR3 reads CASSLEPDRLLSNSPLHF. The DNA of the CDR3 is TGCGCCAGCAGCTTGGAACCGGACAGGTTGTTATCAAATTCACCCCTCCACTTT. This chain joins TRBV5-1 and TRBJ1-6; 7 bases are a match to TRBD1. V dropped 0 bases and J dropped 7; count of bases not matched to a gene: 13. CDR3 length equals 18 residues. From germline, CDR1 is SGHRS and CDR2 YFSETQ.

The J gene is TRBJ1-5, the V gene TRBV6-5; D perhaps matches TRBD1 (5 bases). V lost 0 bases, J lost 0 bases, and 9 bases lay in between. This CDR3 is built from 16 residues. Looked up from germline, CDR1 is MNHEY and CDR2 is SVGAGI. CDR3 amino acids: CASSYSRGGSNQPQHF. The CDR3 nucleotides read TGTGCCAGCAGTTACTCTCGGGGGGGTAGCAATCAGCCCCAGCATTTT.

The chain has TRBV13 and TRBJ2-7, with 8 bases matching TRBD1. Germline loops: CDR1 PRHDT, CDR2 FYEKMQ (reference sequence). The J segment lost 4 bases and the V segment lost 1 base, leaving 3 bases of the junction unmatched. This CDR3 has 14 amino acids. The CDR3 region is CASSLAQGAYEQYF. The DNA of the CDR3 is TGTGCCAGCAGCTTAGCTCAGGGGGCTTACGAGCAGTACTTC.

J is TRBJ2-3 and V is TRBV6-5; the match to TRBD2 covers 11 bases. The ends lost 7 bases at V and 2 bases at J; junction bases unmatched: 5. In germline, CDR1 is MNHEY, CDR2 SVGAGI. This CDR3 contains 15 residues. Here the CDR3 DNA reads TGTGCCAGCACCGGGACTAGCGGCCCCACAGATACGCAGTATTTT. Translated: CASTGTSGPTDTQYF.

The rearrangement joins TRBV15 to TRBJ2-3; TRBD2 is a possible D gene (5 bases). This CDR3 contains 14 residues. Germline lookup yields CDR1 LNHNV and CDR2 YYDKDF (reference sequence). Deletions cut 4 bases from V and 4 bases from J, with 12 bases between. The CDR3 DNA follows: TGTGCCACCAGCACCGGGGTTTTTGCAGATACGCAGTATTTT. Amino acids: CATSTGVFADTQYF.

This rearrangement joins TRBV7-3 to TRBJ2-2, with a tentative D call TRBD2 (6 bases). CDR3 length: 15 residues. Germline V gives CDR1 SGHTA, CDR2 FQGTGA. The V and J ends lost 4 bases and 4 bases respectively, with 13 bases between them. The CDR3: CASSSLASPTGELFF. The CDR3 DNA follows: TGTGCCAGCAGCTCACTAGCCTCCCCCACCGGGGAGCTGTTTTTT.

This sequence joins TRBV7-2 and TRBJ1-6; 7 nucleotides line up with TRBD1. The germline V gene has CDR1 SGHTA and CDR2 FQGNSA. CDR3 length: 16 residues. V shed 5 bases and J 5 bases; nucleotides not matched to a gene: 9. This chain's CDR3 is CASSPKTGNNNSPLHF. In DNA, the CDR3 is TGTGCCAGCAGCCCTAAGACAGGGAATAATAATTCACCCCTCCACTTT.

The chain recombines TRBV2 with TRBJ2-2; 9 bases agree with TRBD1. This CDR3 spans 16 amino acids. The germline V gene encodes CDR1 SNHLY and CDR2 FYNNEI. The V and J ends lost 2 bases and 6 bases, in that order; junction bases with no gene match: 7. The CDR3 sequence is CASSEPQGALSGELFF. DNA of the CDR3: TGTGCCAGCAGTGAACCACAGGGGGCCCTCTCCGGGGAGCTGTTTTTT.

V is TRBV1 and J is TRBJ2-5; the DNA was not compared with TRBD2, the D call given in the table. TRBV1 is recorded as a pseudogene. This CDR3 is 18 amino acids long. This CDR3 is CTSSQVGLGWDLQETQYF. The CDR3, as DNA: TGCACCAGCAGCCAAGTTGGGTTGGGATGGGACTTACAAGAGACCCAGTACTTC.